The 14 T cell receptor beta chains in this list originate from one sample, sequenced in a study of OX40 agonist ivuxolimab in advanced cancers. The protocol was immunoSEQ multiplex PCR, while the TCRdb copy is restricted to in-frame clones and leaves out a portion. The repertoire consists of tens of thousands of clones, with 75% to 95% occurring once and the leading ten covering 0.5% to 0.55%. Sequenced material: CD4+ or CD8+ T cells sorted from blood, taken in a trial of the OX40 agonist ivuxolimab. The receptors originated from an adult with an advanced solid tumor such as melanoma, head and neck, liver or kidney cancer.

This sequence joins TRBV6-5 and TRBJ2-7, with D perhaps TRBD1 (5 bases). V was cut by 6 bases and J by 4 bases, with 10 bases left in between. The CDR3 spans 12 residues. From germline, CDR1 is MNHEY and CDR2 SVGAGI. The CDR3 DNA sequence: TGTGCCAGCAGATGGCAGGGTTACGAGCAGTACTTC. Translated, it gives CASRWQGYEQYF.

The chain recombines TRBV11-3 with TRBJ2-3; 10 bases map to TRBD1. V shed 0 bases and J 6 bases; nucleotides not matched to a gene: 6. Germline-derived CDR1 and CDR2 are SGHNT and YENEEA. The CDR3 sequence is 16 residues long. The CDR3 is CASSLEGTGVGDTQYF. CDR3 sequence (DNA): TGTGCCAGCAGCTTAGAAGGGACAGGGGTGGGGGATACGCAGTATTTT.

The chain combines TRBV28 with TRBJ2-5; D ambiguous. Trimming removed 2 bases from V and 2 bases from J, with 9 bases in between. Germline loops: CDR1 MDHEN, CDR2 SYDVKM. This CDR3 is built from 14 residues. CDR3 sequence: CASSLKAVQETQYF. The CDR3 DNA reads TGTGCCAGCAGTTTAAAGGCAGTTCAAGAGACCCAGTACTTC. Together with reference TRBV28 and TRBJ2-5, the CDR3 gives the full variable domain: DVKVTQSSRYLVKRTGEKVFLECVQDMDHENMFWYRQDPGLGLRLIYFSYDVKMKEKGDIPEGYSVSREKKERFSLILESASTNQTSMYLCASSLKAVQETQYFGPGTRLLVL.

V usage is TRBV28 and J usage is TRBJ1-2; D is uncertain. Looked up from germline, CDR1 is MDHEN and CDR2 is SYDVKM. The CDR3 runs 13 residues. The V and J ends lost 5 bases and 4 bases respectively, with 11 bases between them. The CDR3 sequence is CASSRSGIYGYTF. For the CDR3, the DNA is TGTGCCAGCAGTCGGTCGGGGATCTATGGCTACACCTTC.

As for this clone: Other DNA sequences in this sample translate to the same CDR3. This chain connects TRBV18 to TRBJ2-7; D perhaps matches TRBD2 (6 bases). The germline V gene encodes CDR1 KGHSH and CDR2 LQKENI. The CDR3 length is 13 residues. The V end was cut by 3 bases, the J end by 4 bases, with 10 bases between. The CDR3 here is CASSPSGTYEQYF. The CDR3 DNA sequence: TGTGCCAGCTCACCTAGCGGAACATACGAGCAGTACTTC.

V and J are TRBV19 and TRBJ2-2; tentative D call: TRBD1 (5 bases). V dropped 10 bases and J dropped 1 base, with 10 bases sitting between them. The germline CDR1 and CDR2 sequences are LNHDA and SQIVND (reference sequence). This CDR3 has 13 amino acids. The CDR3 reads CATRVLNTGELFF. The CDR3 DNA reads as TGTGCCACCAGGGTCCTGAACACCGGGGAGCTGTTTTTT.

In DNA, the CDR3 is TGCGCCAGCAGCCAAGGGCGTGCTGGACTAGCGGGAAGTTCCCTCTACGAGCAGTACTTC. It translates to CASSQGRAGLAGSSLYEQYF. The rearrangement links TRBV4-1 to TRBJ2-7; 12 nucleotides agree with TRBD2. This CDR3 contains 20 residues. V shed 1 base, J shed 3 bases, and the junction held 16 bases outside the gene matches. CDR1 is MGHRA, CDR2 YSYEKL, per germline.

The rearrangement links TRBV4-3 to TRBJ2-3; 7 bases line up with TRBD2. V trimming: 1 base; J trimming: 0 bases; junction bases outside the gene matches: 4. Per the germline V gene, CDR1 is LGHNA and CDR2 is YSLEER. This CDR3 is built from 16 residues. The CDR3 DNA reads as TGCGCCAGCAGCCAAGGGGGGGGTGGGAGCACAGATACGCAGTATTTT. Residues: CASSQGGGGSTDTQYF.

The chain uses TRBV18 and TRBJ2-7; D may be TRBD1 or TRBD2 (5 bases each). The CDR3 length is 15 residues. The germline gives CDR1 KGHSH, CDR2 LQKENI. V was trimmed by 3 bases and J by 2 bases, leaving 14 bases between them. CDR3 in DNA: TGTGCCAGCTCACCCGGGACCCCCGGGCCCTACGAGCAGTACTTC. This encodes CASSPGTPGPYEQYF.

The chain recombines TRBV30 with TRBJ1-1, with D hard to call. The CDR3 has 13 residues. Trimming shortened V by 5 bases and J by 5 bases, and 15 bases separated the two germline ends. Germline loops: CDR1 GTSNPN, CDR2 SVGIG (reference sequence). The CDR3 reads CAWSADSGTEAFF. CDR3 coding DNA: TGTGCCTGGTCTGCCGACTCGGGTACTGAAGCTTTCTTT. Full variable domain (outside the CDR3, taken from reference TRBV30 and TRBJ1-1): SQTIHQWPATLVQPVGSPLSLECTVEGTSNPNLYWYRQAAGRGLQLLFYSVGIGQISSEVPQNLSASRPQDRQFILSSKKLLLSDSGFYLCAWSADSGTEAFFGQGTRLTVV.

The CDR3 DNA is TGTGCCAGCAGCTTGTTCTCCTACGAGCAGTACTTC. Translation: CASSLFSYEQYF. This rearrangement joins TRBV5-6 to TRBJ2-7; D gene unclear. The ends were cut back, 1 base at V and 0 bases at J, with 2 bases in the middle. The CDR3 totals 12 residues. Germline V gene lookup returns CDR1 SGHDT and CDR2 YYEEEE.

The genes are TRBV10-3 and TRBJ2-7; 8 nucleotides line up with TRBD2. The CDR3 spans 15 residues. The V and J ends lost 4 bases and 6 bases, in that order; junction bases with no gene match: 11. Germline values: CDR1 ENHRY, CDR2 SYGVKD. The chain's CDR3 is CAISARAGAGFEQYF. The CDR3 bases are TGTGCCATCAGTGCGCGAGCGGGAGCTGGGTTCGAGCAGTACTTC.

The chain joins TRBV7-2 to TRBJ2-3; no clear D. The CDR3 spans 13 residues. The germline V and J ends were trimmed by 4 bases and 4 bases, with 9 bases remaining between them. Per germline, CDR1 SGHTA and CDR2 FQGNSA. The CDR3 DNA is TGTGCCAGCAGCTCCTCTATCGCAGATACGCAGTATTTT. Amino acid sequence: CASSSSIADTQYF.

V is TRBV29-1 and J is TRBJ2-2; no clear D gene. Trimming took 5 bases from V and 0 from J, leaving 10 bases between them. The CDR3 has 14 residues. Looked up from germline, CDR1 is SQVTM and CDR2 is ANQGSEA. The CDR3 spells CSVRAPANTGELFF. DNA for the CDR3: TGCAGCGTTCGGGCGCCGGCGAACACCGGGGAGCTGTTTTTT.